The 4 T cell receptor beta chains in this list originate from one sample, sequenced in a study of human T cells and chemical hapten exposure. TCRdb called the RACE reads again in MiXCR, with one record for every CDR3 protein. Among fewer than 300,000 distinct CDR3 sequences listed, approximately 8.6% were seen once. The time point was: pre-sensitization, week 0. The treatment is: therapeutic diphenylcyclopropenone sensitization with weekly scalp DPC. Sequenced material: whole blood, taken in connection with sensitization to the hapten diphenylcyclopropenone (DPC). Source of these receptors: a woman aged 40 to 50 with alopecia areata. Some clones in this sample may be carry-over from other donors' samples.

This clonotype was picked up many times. CDR3 sequence (DNA): TGTGCCAGCAGCCGGGACTGGGACGCCGGGGAGCTGTTTTTT. Residues: CASSRDWDAGELFF. This rearrangement joins TRBV7-2 to TRBJ2-2; the D gene is possibly TRBD2 (6 bases). The ends were cut back, 5 bases at V and 6 bases at J, with 13 bases in the middle. Per germline, CDR1 SGHTA and CDR2 FQGNSA. CDR3 length: 14 residues.

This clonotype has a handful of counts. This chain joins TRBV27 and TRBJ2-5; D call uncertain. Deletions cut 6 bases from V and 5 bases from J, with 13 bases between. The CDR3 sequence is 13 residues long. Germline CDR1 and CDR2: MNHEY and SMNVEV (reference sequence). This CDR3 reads CASSSGPGETQYF. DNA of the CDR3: TGTGCCAGCAGCTCCGGTCCTGGGGAGACCCAGTACTTC.

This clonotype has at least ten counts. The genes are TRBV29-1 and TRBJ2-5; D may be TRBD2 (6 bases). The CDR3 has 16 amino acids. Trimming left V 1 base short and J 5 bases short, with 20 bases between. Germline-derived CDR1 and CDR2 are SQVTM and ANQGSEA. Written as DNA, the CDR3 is TGCAGCGTTGAAGCCCCCCGCGGAGGGCCGTCGGAGACCCAGTACTTC. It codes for CSVEAPRGGPSETQYF.

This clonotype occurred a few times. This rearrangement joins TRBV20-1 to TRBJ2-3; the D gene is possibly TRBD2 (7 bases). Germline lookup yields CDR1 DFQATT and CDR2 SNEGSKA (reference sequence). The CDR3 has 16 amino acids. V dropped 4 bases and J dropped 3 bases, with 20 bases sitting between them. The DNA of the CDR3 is TGCAGTGCTACCCCAGGGGCGGGAGTCGGAACAGATACGCAGTATTTT. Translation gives CSATPGAGVGTDTQYF.